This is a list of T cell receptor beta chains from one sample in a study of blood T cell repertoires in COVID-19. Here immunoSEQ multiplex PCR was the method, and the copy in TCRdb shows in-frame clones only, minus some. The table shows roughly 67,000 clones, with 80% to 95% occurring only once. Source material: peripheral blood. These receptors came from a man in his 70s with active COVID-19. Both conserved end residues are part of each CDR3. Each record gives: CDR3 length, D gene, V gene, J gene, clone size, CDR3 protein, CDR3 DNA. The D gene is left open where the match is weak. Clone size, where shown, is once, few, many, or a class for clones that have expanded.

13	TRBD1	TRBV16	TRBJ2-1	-	CASSQSGQGKEFF	TGTGCCAGCAGCCAATCCGGACAGGGGAAGGAGTTCTTC
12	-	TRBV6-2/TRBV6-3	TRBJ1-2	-	CASSDRNYGYTF	TGTGCCAGCAGCGACAGGAACTATGGCTACACCTTC
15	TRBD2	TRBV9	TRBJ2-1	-	CASSVSGGSYNEQFF	TGTGCCAGCAGCGTTAGCGGGGGCTCCTACAATGAGCAGTTCTTC
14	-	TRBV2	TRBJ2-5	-	CASSDLGHFETQYF	TGTGCCAGCAGTGATCTGGGGCATTTTGAGACCCAGTACTTC
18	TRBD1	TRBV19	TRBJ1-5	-	CASSPRTGFSSFDQPQHF	TGTGCCAGTAGTCCCCGGACAGGTTTTAGTAGTTTCGATCAGCCCCAGCATTTT
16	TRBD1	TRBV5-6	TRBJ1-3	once	CASSSRDRGPGNTIYF	TGTGCCAGCAGCAGTAGGGACAGGGGGCCCGGAAACACCATATATTTT
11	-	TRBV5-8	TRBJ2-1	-	CATITPGEQFF	TGTGCCACGATTACCCCGGGTGAGCAGTTCTTC
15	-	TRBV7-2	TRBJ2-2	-	CASSLVQSNTGELFF	TGTGCCAGCAGCTTAGTACAGAGTAACACCGGGGAGCTGTTTTTT
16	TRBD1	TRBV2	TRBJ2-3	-	CASLERGRGFSDTQYF	TGTGCCAGCCTCGAACGTGGCAGGGGGTTTTCAGATACGCAGTATTTT
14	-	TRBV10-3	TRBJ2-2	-	CAISGQANTGELFF	TGTGCCATCAGTGGACAGGCGAACACCGGGGAGCTGTTTTTT
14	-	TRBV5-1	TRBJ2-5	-	CASSHRQAEETQYF	TGCGCCAGCAGTCACCGACAGGCCGAAGAGACCCAGTACTTC
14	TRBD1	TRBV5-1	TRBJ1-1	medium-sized	CASSTQGVYTEAFF	TGCGCCAGCAGCACCCAGGGGGTGTACACTGAAGCTTTCTTT
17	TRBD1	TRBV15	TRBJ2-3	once	CATSREPAGQGRNTQYF	TGTGCCACCAGCAGAGAGCCCGCCGGACAGGGGCGTAATACGCAGTATTTT
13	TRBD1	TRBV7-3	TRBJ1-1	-	CAVRQGVGYEAFF	TGTGCCGTAAGACAGGGGGTCGGCTATGAAGCTTTCTTT
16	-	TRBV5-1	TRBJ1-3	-	CASSLEGETSGNTIYF	TGCGCCAGCAGCTTGGAGGGGGAGACCTCTGGAAACACCATATATTTT
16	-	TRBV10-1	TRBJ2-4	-	CASSERGQIAKNIQYF	TGCGCCAGCAGTGAGAGGGGACAAATAGCCAAAAACATTCAGTACTTC
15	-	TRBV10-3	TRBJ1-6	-	CAISGGQAYNSPLHF	TGTGCCATCAGTGGCGGGCAGGCCTATAATTCACCCCTCCACTTT
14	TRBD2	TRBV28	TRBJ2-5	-	CASYSGGAGETQYF	TGTGCCAGTTATAGCGGGGGGGCCGGCGAGACCCAGTACTTC
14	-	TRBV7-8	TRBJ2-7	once	CATQLEPGSYEQYF	TGTGCCACCCAGCTAGAACCGGGCTCCTACGAGCAGTACTTC
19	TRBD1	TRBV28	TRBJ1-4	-	CASSSGFRGLGQGNEKLFF	TGTGCCAGCAGTTCTGGCTTTCGGGGACTTGGACAGGGGAATGAAAAACTGTTTTTT
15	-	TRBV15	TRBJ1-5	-	CATSRDLKGYQPQHF	TGTGCCACCAGCAGAGATCTAAAGGGGTATCAGCCCCAGCATTTT
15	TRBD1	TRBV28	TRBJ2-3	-	CASRPQGSSTDTQYF	TGTGCCAGCAGACCACAGGGGAGCAGCACAGATACGCAGTATTTT
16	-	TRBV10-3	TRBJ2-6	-	CAINRQLSSGANVLTF	TGTGCCATCAACCGACAGCTAAGCTCTGGGGCCAACGTCCTGACTTTC
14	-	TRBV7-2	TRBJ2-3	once	CASSPVGPGDTQYF	TGTGCCAGCAGCCCCGTAGGCCCCGGGGATACGCAGTATTTT
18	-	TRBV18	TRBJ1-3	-	CASSPASSQASSGNTIYF	TGTGCCAGCTCACCAGCCTCTTCGCAGGCGAGCTCTGGAAACACCATATATTTT
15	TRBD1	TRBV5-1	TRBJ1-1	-	CASTLGQFMNTEAFF	TGCGCCAGCACCCTGGGACAGTTCATGAACACTGAAGCTTTCTTT
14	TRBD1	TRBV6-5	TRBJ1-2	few	CASSSGQGNYGYTF	TGTGCCAGCAGTTCTGGACAGGGGAACTATGGCTACACCTTC
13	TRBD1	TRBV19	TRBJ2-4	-	CASSIQTGGDPYF	TGTGCCAGTAGTATACAGACAGGGGGAGATCCGTACTTC
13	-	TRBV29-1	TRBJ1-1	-	CSVETAVNTEAFF	TGCAGCGTTGAAACAGCCGTGAACACTGAAGCTTTCTTT
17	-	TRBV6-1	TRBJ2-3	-	CASSEEGRGQGTDTQYF	TGTGCCAGCAGTGAAGAGGGGAGGGGACAGGGCACAGATACGCAGTATTTT
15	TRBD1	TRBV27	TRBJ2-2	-	CASSLVGQGTGELFF	TGTGCCAGCAGTTTAGTGGGACAGGGAACCGGGGAGCTGTTTTTT
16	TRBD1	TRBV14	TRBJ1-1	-	CASSVRQGAGDTEAFF	TGTGCCAGCAGCGTGAGACAGGGGGCTGGGGACACTGAAGCTTTCTTT
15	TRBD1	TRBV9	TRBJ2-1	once	CASSTRTGSYNEQFF	TGTGCCAGCAGCACCCGGACAGGATCCTACAATGAGCAGTTCTTC
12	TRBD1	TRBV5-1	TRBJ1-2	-	CASSGDRGGYTF	TGCGCCAGCAGCGGGGACAGGGGTGGCTACACCTTC
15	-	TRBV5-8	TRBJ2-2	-	CASSPGHLNTGELFF	TGTGCCAGCAGCCCGGGACATCTGAACACCGGGGAGCTGTTTTTT
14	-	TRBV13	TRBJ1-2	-	CASSRRTANYGYTF	TGTGCCAGCAGCCGGCGGACAGCTAACTATGGCTACACCTTC
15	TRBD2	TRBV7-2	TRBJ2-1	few	CASSSRSGGSNEQFF	TGTGCCAGCAGTTCCAGGAGCGGGGGTAGTAATGAGCAGTTCTTC
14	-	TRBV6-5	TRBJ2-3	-	CASMQGPGTDTQYF	TGTGCCAGCATGCAGGGGCCGGGCACAGATACGCAGTATTTT
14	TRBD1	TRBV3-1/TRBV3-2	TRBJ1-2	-	CASSPGAGGLGYTF	TGTGCCAGCAGCCCCGGGGCAGGGGGATTGGGCTACACCTTC
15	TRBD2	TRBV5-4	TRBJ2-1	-	CASSLQRGDNNEQFF	TGTGCCAGCAGCTTGCAGCGGGGGGACAACAATGAGCAGTTCTTC
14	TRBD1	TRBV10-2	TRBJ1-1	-	CASFRGGTDTEAFF	TGCGCCAGCTTTCGCGGGGGGACAGACACTGAAGCTTTCTTT
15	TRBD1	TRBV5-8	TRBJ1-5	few	CASSSTGGGNQPQHF	TGTGCCAGCAGCTCGACAGGGGGGGGCAATCAGCCCCAGCATTTT
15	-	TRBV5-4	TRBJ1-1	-	CASSLAGQGYTEAFF	TGTGCCAGCAGCTTGGCTGGGCAGGGTTACACTGAAGCTTTCTTT
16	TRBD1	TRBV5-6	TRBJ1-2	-	CASSPVGQGKGSGYTF	TGTGCCAGCAGCCCCGTGGGACAGGGGAAAGGATCTGGCTACACCTTC
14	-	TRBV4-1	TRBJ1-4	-	CASNREGANEKLFF	TGCGCCAGCAACCGGGAGGGGGCTAATGAAAAACTGTTTTTT
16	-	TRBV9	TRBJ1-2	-	CASRQDSDPTNYGYTF	TGTGCCAGCAGGCAGGACAGCGACCCGACCAACTATGGCTACACCTTC
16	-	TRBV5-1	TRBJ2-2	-	CASSQDRPANTGELFF	TGCGCCAGCTCTCAGGACAGACCTGCGAACACCGGGGAGCTGTTTTTT
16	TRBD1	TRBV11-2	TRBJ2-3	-	CASSSGTGGRIDTQYF	TGTGCCAGCAGCTCCGGGACAGGGGGTAGGATAGATACGCAGTATTTT
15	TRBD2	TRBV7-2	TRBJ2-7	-	CASSLGTSGGYEQYF	TGTGCCAGCAGCTTAGGGACTAGCGGGGGGTACGAGCAGTACTTC
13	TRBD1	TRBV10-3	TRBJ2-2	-	CAIGTGGPGELFF	TGTGCCATTGGGACAGGGGGACCCGGGGAGCTGTTTTTT
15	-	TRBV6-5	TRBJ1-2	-	CATPSDRSLWYGYTF	TGTGCCACCCCGAGTGACAGGTCCCTTTGGTATGGCTACACCTTC